What follows are 30 T cell receptor beta chains derived from one specimen sequenced in a study of T cells in Graves' hyperthyroidism and ophthalmopathy. The source material, RNA transcripts, was used to amplify TCR beta CDR3 regions. HTBI primers drove first-round RT-PCR of the TCR CDR3. TCRdb independently ran MiXCR on the multiplex PCR reads; one entry per CDR3 protein. The data hold a few hundred thousand distinct CDR3 sequences, with around 45% observed a single time. The sample taken for sequencing was peripheral blood or thyroid tissue (not recorded which). Every receptor here comes from a woman between 18 and 30 years old with Graves' hyperthyroidism.

The V and J genes are TRBV29-1 and TRBJ2-5; maybe TRBD1 (6 bases). The germline gives CDR1 SQVTM, CDR2 ANQGSEA. Trimming stripped 1 base from V and 2 bases from J, with 11 bases between. CDR3 length: 14 residues. CDR3 sequence: CSVEVGGWQETQYF. Here the CDR3 DNA reads TGCAGCGTTGAAGTAGGGGGTTGGCAAGAGACCCAGTACTTC.

This clonotype was seen at least ten times. The rearrangement joins TRBV7-9 to TRBJ2-7, with TRBD2 matching over 11 bases. Looked up from germline, CDR1 is SEHNR and CDR2 is FQNEAQ (reference sequence). The CDR3 runs 16 residues. V lost 5 bases, J lost 5 bases, and 11 bases stayed unmatched. The CDR3 DNA is TGTGCCAGCAGCGCACTGCTAGCGGGAGGATCCCACGAGCAGTACTTC. Protein product: CASSALLAGGSHEQYF.

This clonotype was detected once. The chain links TRBV20-1 to TRBJ2-7; 12 bases fit TRBD2. Per the germline V gene, CDR1 is DFQATT and CDR2 is SNEGSKA (reference sequence). Trimming took 4 bases from V and 9 from J; bases not matched to a gene: 1. The CDR3 has 11 residues. CDR3 nucleotides: TGCAGTGCTACGGGACTAGCGGGGCAGTACTTC. Its translation: CSATGLAGQYF.

In the case of this clonotype: Given a much more abundant clone one base away, this may be a read error. The rearrangement uses TRBV4-2 and TRBJ2-7; TRBD1 agrees at 7 bases. Germline loops: CDR1 LGHNA, CDR2 YNFKEQ. Trimming cost V 1 base and J 3 bases; bases outside gene matches: 9. The CDR3 totals 16 residues. The CDR3 here is CASSQGQGDSDYEQYF. The CDR3 bases are TGTGCCAGCAGCCAAGGTCAAGGGGACAGCGACTACGAGCAGTACTTC.

The V call is TRBV5-4, the J call TRBJ1-2, with D possibly being TRBD1 (5 bases). This CDR3 region has 15 residues. Germline lookup yields CDR1 SGHNT and CDR2 YYREEE (reference sequence). The V end was cut by 1 base, the J end by 4 bases, with 14 bases between. Here the CDR3 DNA reads TGTGCCAGCAGCTTGCGGGCAGGGCCGACCTATGGCTACACCTTC. Translation gives CASSLRAGPTYGYTF.

The chain links TRBV20-1 to TRBJ2-3, with D possibly being TRBD2 (6 bases). The CDR3 is 18 residues long. CDR1 and CDR2 (germline): DFQATT, SNEGSKA (reference sequence). V was shortened by 3 bases and J by 4 bases, with 26 bases between the two germline ends. The CDR3 spells CSARSVGGLVVVADTQYF. The CDR3 DNA is TGCAGTGCTAGGTCCGTCGGGGGACTCGTAGTTGTGGCAGATACGCAGTATTTT.

In this sample, this clonotype turned up many times. V is TRBV6-1 and J is TRBJ2-7; 7 positions match TRBD1. The CDR3 totals 14 residues. Trimming removed 6 bases from V and 1 base from J; junction bases left unmatched: 6. The V gene's germline CDR1 is MNHNS and CDR2 SASEGT. CDR3 in amino acids: CASSLLQGSYEQYF. The CDR3 DNA is TGTGCCAGCAGCCTCTTACAGGGGTCCTACGAGCAGTACTTC.

This clonotype was observed a handful of times. This sequence joins TRBV11-2 and TRBJ2-2; a weak D match, TRBD2 (6 bases). Germline lookup yields CDR1 SGHAT and CDR2 FQNNGV. The CDR3 consists of 16 residues. V lost 2 bases to trimming and J lost 6 bases, with 16 bases between them. CDR3 DNA sequence: TGTGCCAGCAGCTTAAGGCAGGAGGGTTGGCCCGGGGAGCTGTTTTTT. This translates into CASSLRQEGWPGELFF.

This clonotype has at least ten counts. The chain employs TRBV5-4 and TRBJ2-2; 7 positions agree with TRBD1. Germline-derived CDR1 and CDR2 are SGHNT and YYREEE (reference sequence). The V gene end was trimmed by 0 bases and the J gene end by 1 base; junction bases not matched to a gene: 6. This CDR3 contains 17 residues. CDR3 in DNA: TGTGCCAGCAGCTTGGGCAGACAGGGCCAGAACACCGGGGAGCTGTTTTTT. Residues: CASSLGRQGQNTGELFF.

J is TRBJ2-5 and V is TRBV5-1, with a possible D match to TRBD2 (6 bases). Trimming took off 0 bases at V and 5 bases at J, with 20 bases between the two ends. The V gene's germline CDR1 is SGHRS and CDR2 YFSETQ. The CDR3 sequence is 17 residues long. This chain's CDR3 is CASSLAGVPGVNETQYF. CDR3 sequence (DNA): TGCGCCAGCAGCTTGGCCGGAGTTCCGGGAGTGAATGAGACCCAGTACTTC. The whole variable domain, remainder taken from reference TRBV5-1 and TRBJ2-5, is KAGVTQTPRYLIKTRGQQVTLSCSPISGHRSVSWYQQTPGQGLQFLFEYFSETQRNKGNFPGRFSGRQFSNSRSEMNVSTLELGDSALYLCASSLAGVPGVNETQYFGPGTRLLVL.

Points on this clonotype: The junction does not match germline at one end; this may be a read error. The V call is TRBV7-3, the J call TRBJ1-4; D not resolved. The CDR3 is 17 amino acids. Germline-derived CDR1 and CDR2 are SGHTA and FQGTGA. In DNA form, the CDR3 reads TGCGCCAGCAGCCTTCTAGCGGGAGGTCTCCGGACTGAAAAACTGTTTTTT. This encodes CASSLLAGGLRTEKLFF.

This clonotype was recorded many times. The rearrangement joins TRBV29-1 to TRBJ2-2; D may be TRBD2 (6 bases). Germline CDR1 SQVTM, CDR2 ANQGSEA. CDR3 length: 12 residues. The germline V and J ends were trimmed by 4 bases and 3 bases, with 6 bases remaining between them. CDR3 bases: TGCAGCGTTGGGGGGGACACCGGGGAGCTGTTTTTT. Protein: CSVGGDTGELFF.

This clonotype was found many times. CDR3 loop: CATSRDGGGRAETQYF. As DNA, the CDR3 is TGTGCCACCAGCAGAGATGGGGGGGGTAGAGCAGAGACCCAGTACTTC. V is TRBV15 and J is TRBJ2-5; TRBD2 matches 7 bases. This CDR3 contains 16 residues. Germline assignment: CDR1 LNHNV and CDR2 YYDKDF (reference sequence). The J segment lost 4 bases and the V segment lost 0 bases, leaving 8 bases of the junction unmatched.

This clonotype was recorded a few times. The chain employs TRBV29-1 and TRBJ2-7, with D possibly matching TRBD2 (5 bases). V was cut by 7 bases and J by 4 bases, with 11 bases left in between. Germline assignment: CDR1 SQVTM and CDR2 ANQGSEA. CDR3 length: 11 amino acids. The CDR3 coding sequence is TGCAGCGCTCTCCTAGCATACGAGCAGTACTTC. Its protein is CSALLAYEQYF.

V and J are TRBV15 and TRBJ1-3; D not resolved. With 9 bases removed from V and 3 bases from J, the gap between germline ends came to 6 bases. CDR3 length: 11 residues. CDR1 LNHNV and CDR2 YYDKDF come from the germline V gene (reference sequence). CDR3 sequence (DNA): TGTGCCACGGACGGTGGAAACACCATATATTTT. Its translation is CATDGGNTIYF.

The chain uses TRBV7-2 and TRBJ2-7; TRBD1 might be the D (7 bases). Trimming cost V 5 bases and J 0 bases, with 23 bases left between them. The germline gives CDR1 SGHTA, CDR2 FQGNSA. The CDR3 contains 18 residues. In nucleotides, the CDR3 is TGTGCCAGCAGCCTCCTGGCGGGGACAGACCGATACTCCTACGAGCAGTACTTC. This gives the protein CASSLLAGTDRYSYEQYF.

This clonotype was counted ten times or more. This chain connects TRBV7-2 to TRBJ2-7; 9 nucleotides align to TRBD1. The CDR3 totals 23 residues. Trimming at V came to 5 bases and at J to 4 bases, leaving 33 bases not matched to a gene. Germline loops: CDR1 SGHTA, CDR2 FQGNSA. The CDR3 here is CASSDLGTGSSLREMGLRYEQYF. CDR3 in DNA: TGTGCCAGCAGCGATTTGGGGACAGGGTCAAGTTTGCGGGAGATGGGACTACGGTACGAGCAGTACTTC. Drawing the rest from reference TRBV7-2 and TRBJ2-7, the complete variable domain is GAGVSQSPSNKVTEKGKDVELRCDPISGHTALYWYRQSLGQGLEFLIYFQGNSAPDKSGLPSDRFSAERTGGSVSTLTIQRTQQEDSAVYLCASSDLGTGSSLREMGLRYEQYFGPGTRLTVT.

This clonotype was detected many times. The chain carries TRBV2 and TRBJ1-5; D uncertain. Germline CDR1 is SNHLY and CDR2 is FYNNEI. There are 14 residues in the CDR3. V lost 3 bases, J lost 4 bases, and 10 bases lay in between. The CDR3 here is CASSDVGLNQPQHF. Written as DNA, the CDR3 is TGTGCCAGCAGTGATGTAGGCTTAAATCAGCCCCAGCATTTT.

The rearrangement links TRBV7-9 to TRBJ1-5; TRBD1 might be the D (6 bases). V lost 3 bases and J 4 bases, leaving 19 bases between the germline ends. This CDR3 contains 17 residues. Germline lookup yields CDR1 SEHNR and CDR2 FQNEAQ (reference sequence). The CDR3 here is CASSLGGQERGNQPQHF. The CDR3 DNA follows: TGTGCCAGCAGCTTGGGGGGGCAGGAGCGTGGAAATCAGCCCCAGCATTTT.

The genes are TRBV29-1 and TRBJ2-5; either TRBD1 or TRBD2 may fit D (5 bases each). This CDR3 has 13 amino acids. Germline-derived CDR1 and CDR2 are SQVTM and ANQGSEA. The ends were cut back, 1 base at V and 5 bases at J, with 11 bases in the middle. The CDR3 sequence: CSVEGGKGETQYF. CDR3 coding DNA: TGCAGCGTTGAAGGGGGGAAAGGTGAGACCCAGTACTTC.

V usage is TRBV4-1 and J usage is TRBJ2-2; D could derive from TRBD1 or TRBD2 (6 bases each). From germline, CDR1 is MGHRA and CDR2 YSYEKL. The CDR3 loop spans 15 amino acids. V was trimmed by 4 bases and J by 3 bases, leaving 12 bases between them. The CDR3 DNA is TGCGCCAGCAGCCCGAGGGGGGCTGACACCGGGGAGCTGTTTTTT. Protein: CASSPRGADTGELFF.

The chain links TRBV12-3 or TRBV12-4 to TRBJ1-5, with D possibly being TRBD1 (6 bases). V lost 3 bases, J lost 11 bases, and 14 bases lay in between. This CDR3 spans 13 amino acids. As DNA, the CDR3 is TGTGCCAGCAGTTTTGGGACATCAGAGACCCAGCATTTT. It specifies CASSFGTSETQHF.

The V gene is TRBV19, the J gene TRBJ2-3; no firm D call. CDR3 size: 13 residues. Per the germline V gene, CDR1 is LNHDA and CDR2 is SQIVND (reference sequence). The V gene lost 9 bases and the J gene lost 6 bases, with 16 bases spanning the gap. This CDR3 is CASSLDTADTQYF. The DNA of the CDR3 is TGTGCCAGCAGTTTAGATACAGCGGATACGCAGTATTTT.

The sample holds one count of this clonotype. V is TRBV10-1 and J is TRBJ1-6, with D maybe TRBD1 (5 bases). Germline loops: CDR1 WNHNN, CDR2 SYGVQD (reference sequence). The germline V and J ends were trimmed by 9 bases and 8 bases, with 17 bases remaining between them. This CDR3 spans 14 amino acids. The CDR3 region has the DNA TGCGCCAGTAGACCTGGGGGTATTGATTCACCCCTCCACTTT. Its protein is CASRPGGIDSPLHF.

This rearrangement joins TRBV20-1 to TRBJ1-1; possible D gene TRBD1, 5 bases. Trimming pared 8 bases from V and 4 bases from J, leaving 11 bases between. Looked up from germline, CDR1 is DFQATT and CDR2 is SNEGSKA (reference sequence). The CDR3 spans 11 residues. The CDR3 region is CSLVGTTEAFF. CDR3 DNA sequence: TGCAGTTTGGTAGGGACCACTGAAGCTTTCTTT.

V and J are TRBV24-1 and TRBJ2-5; 11 bases are shared with TRBD2. The V gene's germline CDR1 is KGHDR and CDR2 SFDVKD. The CDR3 totals 18 residues. With V trimmed by 4 bases and J by 0 bases, 9 bases remained unmatched. CDR3 amino acids: CATSDPGTSGAHQETQYF. The DNA of the CDR3 is TGTGCCACCAGTGACCCCGGGACTAGCGGAGCTCACCAAGAGACCCAGTACTTC.

This clonotype appeared many times. The V gene is TRBV7-2, the J gene TRBJ2-7; D is ambiguous. V was clipped by 1 base and J by 4 bases, with 8 bases between them. The CDR3 covers 13 residues. Germline V gene lookup returns CDR1 SGHTA and CDR2 FQGNSA. CDR3 nucleotide sequence: TGTGCCAGCAGCTTAGGGGGTCGGTACGAGCAGTACTTC. Translating it yields CASSLGGRYEQYF.

This clonotype was picked up a small number of times. The rearrangement joins TRBV12-3 or TRBV12-4 to TRBJ2-5, with 9 bases aligning to TRBD2. Trimming cost V 3 bases and J 5 bases; bases outside gene matches: 10. The CDR3 runs 16 residues. The CDR3 region has the DNA TGTGCCAGCAGTTTGGGGCGGGGGGCGGGAGGGGAGACCCAGTACTTC. This sequence encodes CASSLGRGAGGETQYF.

In its sample, this clonotype was seen many times. This sequence joins TRBV20-1 and TRBJ2-3, with 8 bases that match TRBD2. V was clipped by 6 bases and J by 1 base; unmatched bases: 9. The CDR3 covers 15 residues. CDR1 is DFQATT and CDR2 is SNEGSKA in the germline V gene (reference sequence). The CDR3 sequence is CSASGLAGRTDTQYF. CDR3 DNA: TGCAGTGCCAGTGGTCTAGCGGGCCGCACAGATACGCAGTATTTT.

This clonotype was counted at least ten times. J is TRBJ2-7 and V is TRBV7-9; D is unresolved. Trimming removed 5 bases at V and 0 bases at J, with 14 bases between. The CDR3 runs to 15 residues. Per germline, CDR1 SEHNR and CDR2 FQNEAQ (reference sequence). CDR3 sequence reads: CASSPRHSSSYEQYF. The CDR3 nucleotides are TGTGCCAGCAGCCCCCGACATTCGAGCTCCTACGAGCAGTACTTC.